These 18 T cell receptor beta chains were sequenced from one sample in a study of control samples from healthy donors and cancer patients. Profiling relied on immunoSEQ multiplex PCR, and the TCRdb table lists in-frame clones only, not all of them. This sample contains some 180,000 clones. Sequenced: blood. All receptors derive from a woman aged 25 to 45 in good health.

J is TRBJ2-1 and V is TRBV4-3, with 9 bases fitting TRBD2. The CDR3 is 14 residues long. In germline, CDR1 is LGHNA, CDR2 YSLEER. Trimming cost V 0 bases and J 8 bases; bases outside gene matches: 2. In DNA, the CDR3 is TGCGCCAGCAGCCAAGATCGGACTAGCGATGAGCAGTTCTTC. Translating gives CASSQDRTSDEQFF.

The rearrangement joins TRBV7-2 to TRBJ2-1; D uncertain. Per the germline V gene, CDR1 is SGHTA and CDR2 is FQGNSA. The CDR3 contains 14 residues. Trimming shortened V by 4 bases and J by 7 bases, and 14 bases separated the two germline ends. DNA for the CDR3: TGTGCCAGCAGCTCACCTGGTAATCGAAATGAGCAGTTCTTC. It translates to CASSSPGNRNEQFF.

This chain uses TRBV18 with TRBJ2-5; no clear D gene. The CDR3 length is 13 residues. CDR1 is KGHSH, CDR2 LQKENI, per germline. V lost 2 bases, J lost 1 base, and 5 bases lay in between. CDR3 coding DNA: TGTGCCAGCTCACCAAGGACCCAAGAGACCCAGTACTTC. This encodes CASSPRTQETQYF.

The chain has TRBV2 and TRBJ2-3; D is unresolved. Looked up from germline, CDR1 is SNHLY and CDR2 is FYNNEI. The V end was cut by 3 bases, the J end by 2 bases, with 3 bases between. The CDR3 sequence is 12 residues long. The CDR3, as DNA: TGTGCCAGCAGTGAGGACACAGATACGCAGTATTTT. Protein sequence: CASSEDTDTQYF. Full variable domain (remainder filled in from reference TRBV2 and TRBJ2-3): EPEVTQTPSHQVTQMGQEVILRCVPISNHLYFYWYRQILGQKVEFLVSFYNNEISEKSEIFDDQFSVERPDGSNFTLKIRSTKLEDSAMYFCASSEDTDTQYFGPGTRLTVL.

The chain recombines TRBV28 with TRBJ1-5; 8 bases map to TRBD1. V gave up 3 bases and J gave up 6 bases; unmatched junction bases: 10. This CDR3 contains 16 residues. Germline V gene sequence: CDR1 MDHEN, CDR2 SYDVKM. The CDR3 reads CASSLAPQGALQPQHF. In nucleotides, the CDR3 is TGTGCCAGCAGTTTGGCTCCTCAGGGGGCCCTTCAGCCCCAGCATTTT.

This chain links TRBV4-1 with TRBJ2-6; D gene ambiguous. Trimming pared 4 bases from V and 2 bases from J, leaving 18 bases between. Germline V CDR1 and CDR2: MGHRA, YSYEKL. The CDR3 length is 18 residues. DNA of the CDR3: TGCGCCAGCAGCCGCCAAGATAGGAGCGTAGCTGGGGCCAACGTCCTGACTTTC. It yields the protein CASSRQDRSVAGANVLTF.

The V and J genes are TRBV4-3 and TRBJ1-2; tentative D call: TRBD1 (5 bases). Germline-derived CDR1 and CDR2 are LGHNA and YSLEER. Between the trimmed V and J ends, which lost 2 bases and 1 base, there was a span of 5 bases. The CDR3 is 13 residues long. The chain's CDR3 is CASSQQGNYGYTF. In DNA, the CDR3 is TGCGCCAGCAGCCAACAGGGTAACTATGGCTACACCTTC.

This chain connects TRBV4-1 to TRBJ1-1; tentative D call: TRBD1 (6 bases). CDR1 and CDR2 (germline): MGHRA, YSYEKL. V was shortened by 1 base and J by 1 base, with 13 bases between the two germline ends. The CDR3 runs to 16 residues. For the CDR3, the DNA is TGCGCCAGCAGCCAAGGTCAGGGGCTAAGGAACACTGAAGCTTTCTTT. It encodes CASSQGQGLRNTEAFF.

The chain links TRBV5-5 to TRBJ2-5, with TRBD2 identical over 8 bases. V shed 2 bases and J 5 bases; nucleotides not matched to a gene: 20. The germline gives CDR1 SGHKS, CDR2 YYEKEE (reference sequence). The CDR3 runs to 19 residues. The CDR3 DNA follows: TGTGCCAGCAGCTTCGATCTCGGGGGGGTATCGGTGGGCCGTGAGACCCAGTACTTC. Residues: CASSFDLGGVSVGRETQYF.

CDR3 residues: CASSQDDGYTF. The CDR3 coding sequence is TGTGCCAGCAGCCAAGACGATGGCTACACCTTC. V is TRBV4-2 and J is TRBJ1-2; D is undetermined. Germline V lookup: CDR1 LGHNA, CDR2 YNFKEQ. Trimming pared 0 bases from V and 6 bases from J, leaving 2 bases between. The CDR3 extends over 11 amino acids.

The chain carries TRBV10-1 and TRBJ2-7, with D tentatively TRBD1 or TRBD2 (6 bases each). The CDR3 consists of 15 residues. Germline CDR1 reads WNHNN; CDR2 reads SYGVQD (reference sequence). V lost 4 bases and J lost 6, with 19 bases in between. The CDR3: CASSVHGEEGGEQYF. CDR3 sequence (DNA): TGCGCCAGCAGTGTACACGGAGAGGAGGGGGGCGAGCAGTACTTC.

The chain carries TRBV4-1 and TRBJ1-2, with a possible D match to TRBD1 (5 bases). CDR3 length: 14 residues. V was trimmed by 3 bases and J by 8 bases, leaving 16 bases between them. Germline V lookup: CDR1 MGHRA, CDR2 YSYEKL. The CDR3 region is CASSQQGVNWGYTF. For the CDR3, the DNA is TGCGCCAGCAGCCAGCAAGGGGTTAATTGGGGCTACACCTTC.

The chain combines TRBV5-6 with TRBJ1-2; D is perhaps TRBD1 (6 bases). Germline CDR1 and CDR2: SGHDT and YYEEEE. Trimming shortened V by 4 bases and J by 4 bases, and 14 bases separated the two germline ends. The CDR3 has 14 amino acids. DNA for the CDR3: TGTGCCAGCAGCCAGAGACAGGTTCCCTATGGCTACACCTTC. This translates into CASSQRQVPYGYTF.

This chain links TRBV28 with TRBJ2-7; D uncertain. Germline lookup yields CDR1 MDHEN and CDR2 SYDVKM. The CDR3 spans 11 residues. V shed 5 bases and J shed 2 bases, with 4 bases lying between them. Here the CDR3 DNA reads TGTGCCAGCAGTCTCACCTACGAGCAGTACTTC. Encoded protein: CASSLTYEQYF.

The V gene is TRBV27, the J gene TRBJ1-2; TRBD1 matches 9 bases. The CDR3 totals 14 residues. V was pared by 8 bases and J by 6 bases, with 10 bases of the junction left unmatched. Germline-derived CDR1 and CDR2 are MNHEY and SMNVEV (reference sequence). CDR3 in amino acids: CASSSEGTGNGYTF. CDR3 nucleotides: TGTGCCAGCTCCTCAGAGGGGACAGGGAATGGCTACACCTTC.

V usage is TRBV28 and J usage is TRBJ1-1, with no clear D. Per the germline V gene, CDR1 is MDHEN and CDR2 is SYDVKM. CDR3 size: 14 residues. V lost 5 bases and J 3 bases, leaving 13 bases between the germline ends. The CDR3 spells CASSRGPFYTEAFF. The CDR3 DNA sequence: TGTGCCAGCAGTCGCGGCCCGTTCTACACTGAAGCTTTCTTT.

The chain uses TRBV4-1 and TRBJ1-5; the D gene is possibly TRBD1 (6 bases). V lost 5 bases, J lost 4 bases, and 9 bases lay in between. This CDR3 spans 13 amino acids. CDR1 and CDR2 from the germline V gene are MGHRA and YSYEKL. CDR3 sequence (DNA): TGCGCCAGCAGCATCAGGGGTAATCAGCCCCAGCATTTT. Translation gives CASSIRGNQPQHF.

The chain joins TRBV5-1 to TRBJ2-3; 7 nucleotides line up with TRBD1. Germline assignment: CDR1 SGHRS and CDR2 YFSETQ. V dropped 0 bases and J dropped 2; count of bases not matched to a gene: 6. The CDR3 length is 16 residues. The CDR3 here is CASSLGQTGTTDTQYF. The CDR3 DNA reads as TGCGCCAGCAGCTTGGGACAGACAGGGACCACAGATACGCAGTATTTT.